Presented here are 11 T cell receptor beta chains from one specimen sequenced in a study of CD4 T cells in relation to SARS-CoV-2 and coronaviruses. The data were produced by immunoSEQ multiplex PCR, yet TCRdb's version contains in-frame clones alone and is incomplete. The table has approximately 20,000 clones, around four fifths seen once; the top ten hold about a sixth. The antigens of these receptors remain unknown. The unexposed donors gave CD4+ T cells in about 2011-2018, prior to COVID-19. Isolation of CD4+ T cells took place after nine to ten days in culture. The material sequenced was CD4+ T cells from PBMCs, cultured in vitro. These receptors were taken from a human donor in good health.

The J gene is TRBJ2-2, the V gene TRBV18; no firm D call. Per the germline V gene, CDR1 is KGHSH and CDR2 is LQKENI. This CDR3 is built from 17 residues. V gave up 2 bases and J gave up 3 bases, with 16 bases separating them. CDR3 in DNA: TGTGCCAGCTCACCAACCCCGTCCCCCTCGGACACCGGGGAGCTGTTTTTT. Translating gives CASSPTPSPSDTGELFF.

The rearrangement joins TRBV3-1 (or the pseudogene TRBV3-2) to TRBJ2-7; 9 bases line up with TRBD2. Germline CDR1 reads LGHDT; CDR2 reads YNNKEL (reference sequence). This CDR3 is 15 amino acids long. Germline trimming cut 4 bases from V and 3 bases from J; bases unmatched to any gene: 7. The CDR3 DNA follows: TGTGCCAGCAGCCGGCTTAGCGGGAGCGACTACGAGCAGTACTTC. It translates to CASSRLSGSDYEQYF.

The chain combines TRBV20-1 with TRBJ1-3; D is unclear. The length of the CDR3 is 11 residues. Germline values: CDR1 DFQATT, CDR2 SNEGSKA (reference sequence). With 6 bases removed from V and 5 bases from J, the gap between germline ends came to 8 bases. The CDR3 sequence: CSADERNTIYF. CDR3 bases: TGCAGTGCGGACGAGAGAAACACCATATATTTT.

This chain joins TRBV2 and TRBJ1-6, with a tentative D call TRBD1 (6 bases). The V and J ends lost 5 bases and 8 bases respectively, with 19 bases between them. Germline V gene data show CDR1 as SNHLY and CDR2 as FYNNEI. CDR3 length: 16 amino acids. CDR3 sequence (DNA): TGTGCCAGCAGTCAATCCGGGACACCATCGTATTCACCCCTCCACTTT. Amino acids: CASSQSGTPSYSPLHF.

The CDR3 region is CASSPLASGPYEQYF. As DNA, the CDR3 is TGTGCCAGCTCCCCCCTGGCTAGCGGGCCCTACGAGCAGTACTTC. The chain carries TRBV18 and TRBJ2-7; 8 nucleotides match TRBD2. Germline CDR1 and CDR2: KGHSH and LQKENI. The V gene end was trimmed by 6 bases and the J gene end by 2 bases; junction bases not matched to a gene: 9. The CDR3 totals 15 residues.

This chain links TRBV11-2 with TRBJ1-5; D is uncertain. V was shortened by 1 base and J by 3 bases, with 13 bases between the two germline ends. The CDR3 covers 16 residues. Germline-derived CDR1 and CDR2 are SGHAT and FQNNGV. CDR3 residues: CASSLGAGGVNQPQHF. The CDR3 DNA reads TGTGCCAGCAGCTTAGGGGCTGGCGGGGTCAATCAGCCCCAGCATTTT.

This sequence joins TRBV3-1 (or the pseudogene TRBV3-2) and TRBJ1-1; D unresolved. The CDR3 runs 15 residues. The V end lost 3 bases, the J end lost 10 bases, and 21 bases lay between the germline ends. CDR1 is LGHDT and CDR2 is YNNKEL in the germline V gene (reference sequence). This CDR3 reads CASSQGIPRPAGAFF. The CDR3 DNA reads TGTGCCAGCAGCCAGGGGATCCCCAGACCTGCTGGAGCTTTCTTT.

The V gene is TRBV24-1, the J gene TRBJ1-1; D is possibly TRBD1 (6 bases). CDR1 and CDR2 from the germline V gene are KGHDR and SFDVKD. This CDR3 comprises 13 residues. V gave up 4 bases and J gave up 8 bases, with 13 bases separating them. The DNA of the CDR3 is TGTGCCACCAGTGACAACAACAGGGCCGAAGCTTTCTTT. Its translation: CATSDNNRAEAFF.

The chain employs TRBV19 and TRBJ1-4, with TRBD1 as a possible D gene (5 bases). This CDR3 has 14 amino acids. Per germline, CDR1 LNHDA and CDR2 SQIVND (reference sequence). Deletions cut 10 bases from V and 0 bases from J, with 12 bases between. CDR3 loop: CATAGQATNEKLFF. CDR3 sequence (DNA): TGTGCCACCGCGGGGCAAGCAACTAATGAAAAACTGTTTTTT.

The chain couples TRBV19 to TRBJ2-1; maybe TRBD2 (6 bases). The CDR3 totals 16 residues. The V gene's germline CDR1 is LNHDA and CDR2 SQIVND (reference sequence). V lost 5 bases and J lost 7, with 21 bases in between. The CDR3 DNA reads TGTGCCAGTAGTTCCGCCGGGACTTTTGGTGGGAATGAGCAGTTCTTC. Its translation: CASSSAGTFGGNEQFF.

This chain links TRBV28 with TRBJ2-2; D is undetermined. CDR3 length: 15 amino acids. With 2 bases removed from V and 5 bases from J, the gap between germline ends came to 12 bases. CDR1 is MDHEN and CDR2 is SYDVKM in the germline V gene. CDR3 loop: CASSLSTIGTGELFF. The CDR3 DNA reads as TGTGCCAGCAGTTTAAGCACCATCGGGACCGGGGAGCTGTTTTTT.